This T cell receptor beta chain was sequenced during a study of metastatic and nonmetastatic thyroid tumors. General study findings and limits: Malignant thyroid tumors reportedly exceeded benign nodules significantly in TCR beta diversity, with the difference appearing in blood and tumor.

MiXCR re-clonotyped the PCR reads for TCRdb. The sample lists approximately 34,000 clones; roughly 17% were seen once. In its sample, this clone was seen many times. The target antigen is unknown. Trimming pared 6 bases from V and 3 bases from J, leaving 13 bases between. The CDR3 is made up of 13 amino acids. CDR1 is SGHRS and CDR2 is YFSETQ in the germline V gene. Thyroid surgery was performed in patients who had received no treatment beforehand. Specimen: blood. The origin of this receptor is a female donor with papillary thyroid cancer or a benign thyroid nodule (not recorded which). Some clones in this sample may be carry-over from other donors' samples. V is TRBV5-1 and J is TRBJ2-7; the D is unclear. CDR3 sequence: CASTPLPSYEQYF. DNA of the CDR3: TGCGCCAGCACTCCTCTTCCCAGCTACGAGCAGTACTTC.